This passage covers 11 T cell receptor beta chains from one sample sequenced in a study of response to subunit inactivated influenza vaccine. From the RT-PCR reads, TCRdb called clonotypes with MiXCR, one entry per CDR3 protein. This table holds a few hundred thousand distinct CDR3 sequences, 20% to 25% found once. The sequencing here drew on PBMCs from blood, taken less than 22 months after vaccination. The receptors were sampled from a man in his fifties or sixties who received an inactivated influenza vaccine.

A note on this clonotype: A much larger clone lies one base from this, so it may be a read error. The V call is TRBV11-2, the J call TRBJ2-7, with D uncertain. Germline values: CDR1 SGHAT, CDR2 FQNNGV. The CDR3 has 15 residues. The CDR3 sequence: CSSSLVDDSSYEQYF. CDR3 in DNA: TGTTCCAGCAGCTTAGTGGACGATAGCTCCTACGAGCAGTACTTC.

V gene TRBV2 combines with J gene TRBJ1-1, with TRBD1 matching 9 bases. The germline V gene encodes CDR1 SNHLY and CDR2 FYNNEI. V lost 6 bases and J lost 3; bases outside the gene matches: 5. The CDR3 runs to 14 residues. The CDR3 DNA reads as TGTGCCAGCAGGGGGACAGGGCTTTACACTGAAGCTTTCTTT. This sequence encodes CASRGTGLYTEAFF.

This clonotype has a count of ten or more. The CDR3 is CASSFDRAVTQYF. The CDR3 DNA is TGTGCCAGCAGTTTTGACAGGGCGGTGACCCAGTACTTC. The genes are TRBV27 and TRBJ2-5; the match to TRBD1 covers 7 bases. This CDR3 region has 13 residues. In germline, CDR1 is MNHEY, CDR2 SMNVEV (reference sequence). After removal of 3 bases from V and 7 bases from J, the junction contained 5 bases not matched to a gene.

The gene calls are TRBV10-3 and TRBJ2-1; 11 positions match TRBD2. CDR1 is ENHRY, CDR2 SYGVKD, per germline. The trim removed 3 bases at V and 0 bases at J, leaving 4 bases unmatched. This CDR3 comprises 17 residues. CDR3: CAISDRLAGSSYNEQFF. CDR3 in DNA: TGTGCCATCAGTGACAGACTAGCGGGGAGCTCCTACAATGAGCAGTTCTTC.

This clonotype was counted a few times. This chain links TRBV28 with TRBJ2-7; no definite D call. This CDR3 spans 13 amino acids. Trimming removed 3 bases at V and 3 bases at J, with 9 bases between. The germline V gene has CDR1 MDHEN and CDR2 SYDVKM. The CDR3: CASSFAHLYEQYF. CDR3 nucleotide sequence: TGTGCCAGCAGTTTTGCACACCTCTACGAGCAGTACTTC.

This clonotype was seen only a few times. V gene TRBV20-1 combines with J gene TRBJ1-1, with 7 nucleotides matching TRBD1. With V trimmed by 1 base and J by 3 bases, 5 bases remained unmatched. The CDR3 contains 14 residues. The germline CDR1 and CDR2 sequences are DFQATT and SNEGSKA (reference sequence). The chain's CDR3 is CSARGTGRDTEAFF. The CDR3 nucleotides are TGCAGTGCTAGAGGGACAGGTAGAGACACTGAAGCTTTCTTT.

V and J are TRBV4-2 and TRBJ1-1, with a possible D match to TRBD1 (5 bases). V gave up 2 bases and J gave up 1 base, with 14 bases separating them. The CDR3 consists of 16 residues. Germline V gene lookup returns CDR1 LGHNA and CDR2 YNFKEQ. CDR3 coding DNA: TGTGCCAGCAGCCAATTACCGGGACGTTGGAACACTGAAGCTTTCTTT. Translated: CASSQLPGRWNTEAFF.

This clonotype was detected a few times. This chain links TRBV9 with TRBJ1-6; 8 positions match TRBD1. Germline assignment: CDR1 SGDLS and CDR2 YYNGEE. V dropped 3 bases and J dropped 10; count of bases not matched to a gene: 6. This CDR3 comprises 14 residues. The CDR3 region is CASSAGQGLSPLHF. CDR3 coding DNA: TGTGCCAGCAGCGCAGGACAGGGCCTCTCACCCCTCCACTTT.

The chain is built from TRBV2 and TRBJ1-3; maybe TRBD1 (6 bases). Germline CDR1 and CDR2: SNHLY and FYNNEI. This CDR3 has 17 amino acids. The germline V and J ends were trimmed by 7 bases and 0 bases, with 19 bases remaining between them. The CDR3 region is CASNLFPGGGSGNTIYF. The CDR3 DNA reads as TGTGCCAGCAACCTGTTCCCCGGGGGCGGCTCTGGAAACACCATATATTTT.

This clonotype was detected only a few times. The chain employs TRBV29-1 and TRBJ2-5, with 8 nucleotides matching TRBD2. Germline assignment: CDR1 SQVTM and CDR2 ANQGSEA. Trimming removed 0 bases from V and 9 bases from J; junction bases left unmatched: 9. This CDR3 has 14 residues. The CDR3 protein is CSVEDHEGLGAQYF. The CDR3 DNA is TGCAGCGTTGAAGATCACGAGGGACTAGGGGCCCAGTACTTC.

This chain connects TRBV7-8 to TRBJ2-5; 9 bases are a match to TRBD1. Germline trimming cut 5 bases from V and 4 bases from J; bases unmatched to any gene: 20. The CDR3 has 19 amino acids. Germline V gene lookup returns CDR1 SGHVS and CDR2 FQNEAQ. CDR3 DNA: TGTGCCAGCAGCAAACGTCCGGCAACCGGGACAGGGATCGGAGAGACCCAGTACTTC. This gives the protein CASSKRPATGTGIGETQYF.